Listed here are 30 T cell receptor beta chains from one sample, sequenced in a study of blood T cell repertoires in COVID-19. Using immunoSEQ multiplex PCR, the repertoire was profiled, and TCRdb retains in-frame clones only, with some absent. The sample lists 55,000 to 70,000 clones; around 77% were seen once. The sequenced sample consisted of peripheral blood. Receptor source: a man aged 55 to 70 with acute or convalescent COVID-19.

The chain uses TRBV6-2 or TRBV6-3 and TRBJ2-5; perhaps TRBD2 as D (6 bases). Per the germline V gene, CDR1 is MNHEY and CDR2 is SVGEGT. CDR3 length equals 14 residues. The V end was cut by 2 bases, the J end by 7 bases, with 14 bases between. In nucleotides, the CDR3 is TGTGCCAGCAGTTACCCGGACCCGCGGGGGACCCAGTACTTC. Translating it yields CASSYPDPRGTQYF.

The J gene is TRBJ1-3, the V gene TRBV13; the D gene is possibly TRBD1 (6 bases). Germline values: CDR1 PRHDT, CDR2 FYEKMQ (reference sequence). Trimming stripped 2 bases from V and 4 bases from J, with 12 bases between. This CDR3 has 15 residues. The CDR3 sequence is CASSLTRGWGNTIYF. CDR3 bases: TGTGCCAGCAGCTTAACCAGGGGATGGGGAAACACCATATATTTT.

This chain links TRBV27 with TRBJ2-7, with TRBD1 matching over 8 bases. V lost 6 bases to trimming and J lost 7 bases; unmatched junction nucleotides: 8. Per germline, CDR1 MNHEY and CDR2 SMNVEV (reference sequence). The CDR3 contains 13 residues. The CDR3 DNA is TGTGCCAGCAGACCATGGGACAGGCCGGAGCAGTACTTC. It encodes CASRPWDRPEQYF.

The chain's CDR3 is CASGFGQSSYEQYF. DNA for the CDR3: TGTGCTAGTGGTTTCGGACAGAGCTCCTACGAGCAGTACTTC. The genes are TRBV12-5 and TRBJ2-7; D is perhaps TRBD1 (6 bases). This CDR3 has 14 residues. CDR1 is LGHNT, CDR2 FRNRAP, per germline. Trimming shortened V by 3 bases and J by 0 bases, and 9 bases separated the two germline ends.

This chain connects TRBV2 to TRBJ1-1; D unclear. Germline CDR1 and CDR2: SNHLY and FYNNEI. V shed 8 bases and J shed 1 base, with 14 bases lying between them. The CDR3 loop spans 14 amino acids. This chain's CDR3 is CASGGDAANTEAFF. CDR3 nucleotides: TGTGCCAGCGGCGGAGACGCCGCGAACACTGAAGCTTTCTTT.

The chain employs TRBV5-4 and TRBJ2-7; TRBD1 matches 8 bases. The trim removed 0 bases at V and 6 bases at J, leaving 5 bases unmatched. CDR3 size: 14 residues. Germline CDR1 and CDR2: SGHNT and YYREEE (reference sequence). The CDR3 here is CASSLDRGASEQYF. CDR3 bases: TGTGCCAGCAGCTTGGACAGGGGGGCTTCCGAGCAGTACTTC.

This clone was observed a handful of times. The chain has TRBV5-1 and TRBJ1-1, with 8 nucleotides matching TRBD1. Germline CDR1 SGHRS, CDR2 YFSETQ. V lost 3 bases, J lost 8 bases, and 15 bases stayed unmatched. The CDR3 spans 16 residues. The CDR3 sequence: CASSSLSGGAGAEAFF. CDR3 DNA: TGCGCCAGCAGCTCACTATCAGGGGGCGCGGGCGCAGAAGCTTTCTTT.

V gene TRBV15 combines with J gene TRBJ1-5; no clear D. Per the germline V gene, CDR1 is LNHNV and CDR2 is YYDKDF (reference sequence). Trimming took 1 base from V and 4 from J, leaving 11 bases between them. This CDR3 comprises 15 residues. CDR3 amino acids: CATSRVAGDNQPQHF. The DNA for the CDR3 is TGTGCCACCAGCAGAGTGGCAGGTGATAATCAGCCCCAGCATTTT.

This clone has just a few counts. The CDR3 DNA follows: TGTGCCAGCAGTCCTTCGTCCGGGGGGGCGACCGGGGAGCTGTTTTTT. Amino acid sequence: CASSPSSGGATGELFF. The chain carries TRBV2 and TRBJ2-2, with TRBD2 matching over 8 bases. The V segment lost 5 bases and the J segment 5 bases; nucleotides outside the gene matches: 10. The germline V gene encodes CDR1 SNHLY and CDR2 FYNNEI. CDR3 length: 16 residues.

The rearrangement joins TRBV5-1 to TRBJ2-7; perhaps TRBD1 as D (7 bases). The CDR3 spans 14 residues. Germline V lookup: CDR1 SGHRS, CDR2 YFSETQ. Trimming shortened V by 2 bases and J by 6 bases, and 15 bases separated the two germline ends. CDR3 in DNA: TGCGCCAGCAGCTTCGGGACAGAGGGGGGCGAGCAGTACTTC. It encodes CASSFGTEGGEQYF.

The chain combines TRBV4-1 with TRBJ1-6; maybe TRBD1 (5 bases). Between the trimmed V and J ends, which lost 6 bases and 7 bases, there was a span of 22 bases. CDR1 MGHRA and CDR2 YSYEKL come from the germline V gene. CDR3 length: 17 amino acids. This chain's CDR3 is CASSRQGGIEPNSPLHF. CDR3 nucleotide sequence: TGCGCCAGCAGTAGGCAGGGAGGTATCGAACCAAATTCACCCCTCCACTTT.

V and J are TRBV4-1 and TRBJ1-1; D is unresolved. The CDR3 spans 14 residues. CDR1 is MGHRA and CDR2 is YSYEKL in the germline V gene. The V end was cut by 1 base, the J end by 5 bases, with 11 bases between. Written as DNA, the CDR3 is TGCGCCAGCAGCCAAGTGGAGGGAACGACTGAAGCTTTCTTT. Translation: CASSQVEGTTEAFF.

This rearrangement joins TRBV27 to TRBJ2-7, with 10 nucleotides matching TRBD1. Germline V lookup: CDR1 MNHEY, CDR2 SMNVEV (reference sequence). This CDR3 spans 14 amino acids. Trimming took 8 bases from V and 5 from J; bases not matched to a gene: 9. In DNA form, the CDR3 reads TGTGCCAGCCATCGACAGGGGGCGGACCACGAGCAGTACTTC. Encoded protein: CASHRQGADHEQYF.

The gene calls are TRBV12-3 or TRBV12-4 and TRBJ1-1; no clear D. V was trimmed by 6 bases and J by 8 bases, leaving 10 bases between them. The CDR3 runs to 11 residues. The CDR3 DNA is TGTGCCAGCAGGCAGATGAGGGAAGCTTTCTTT. Residues: CASRQMREAFF.

The chain joins TRBV28 to TRBJ1-2; D not certain. V was shortened by 11 bases and J by 0 bases, with 13 bases between the two germline ends. Germline values: CDR1 MDHEN, CDR2 SYDVKM. This CDR3 is built from 13 residues. CDR3 bases: TGTGCCGTTTTTCTGGGCCCTAACTATGGCTACACCTTC. This sequence encodes CAVFLGPNYGYTF.

This clone appeared a single time. The V and J genes are TRBV5-6 and TRBJ1-2; perhaps TRBD1 as D (6 bases). In germline, CDR1 is SGHDT, CDR2 YYEEEE. The V gene lost 5 bases and the J gene lost 2 bases, with 10 bases spanning the gap. The CDR3 is 13 amino acids. DNA for the CDR3: TGTGCCAGCAGATCAGACAGGAACTATGGCTACACCTTC. Amino acids: CASRSDRNYGYTF.

V usage is TRBV11-2 and J usage is TRBJ1-1; TRBD1 might be the D (6 bases). Germline lookup yields CDR1 SGHAT and CDR2 FQNNGV. The germline V and J ends were trimmed by 5 bases and 3 bases, with 13 bases remaining between them. CDR3 size: 14 residues. This chain's CDR3 is CASSDRTADTEAFF. DNA of the CDR3: TGTGCCAGCAGCGACCGGACAGCCGACACTGAAGCTTTCTTT.

The V call is TRBV19, the J call TRBJ1-6; 7 nucleotides line up with TRBD1. With V trimmed by 5 bases and J by 10 bases, 8 bases remained unmatched. CDR1 is LNHDA, CDR2 SQIVND, per germline (reference sequence). The CDR3 is 14 residues long. The CDR3 DNA reads as TGTGCCAGTAGTGTAACAGGGGCCAGCTCACCCCTCCACTTT. Protein product: CASSVTGASSPLHF.

Only a few counts were recorded for this clone. The CDR3: CASRRLAGGETQYF. The CDR3 bases are TGTGCCAGCAGGAGACTAGCGGGGGGGGAGACCCAGTACTTC. This sequence joins TRBV6-1 and TRBJ2-5, with 14 bases lining up with TRBD2. This CDR3 has 14 residues. The V and J ends lost 6 bases and 5 bases, in that order; junction bases with no gene match: 2. Germline assignment: CDR1 MNHNS and CDR2 SASEGT.

The J gene is TRBJ1-1, the V gene TRBV5-1, with a possible D match to TRBD1 (5 bases). This CDR3 contains 15 residues. Trimming stripped 4 bases from V and 1 base from J, with 14 bases between. Germline CDR1 SGHRS, CDR2 YFSETQ. For the CDR3, the DNA is TGCGCCAGCAGCCCCCTGGGACTCGGGAACACTGAAGCTTTCTTT. Translating it yields CASSPLGLGNTEAFF.

The chain couples TRBV2 to TRBJ1-2; D might be TRBD1 (5 bases). The CDR3 sequence is 16 residues long. The ends were cut back, 7 bases at V and 6 bases at J, with 24 bases in the middle. Germline V gene sequence: CDR1 SNHLY, CDR2 FYNNEI. The CDR3 region has the DNA TGTGCCAGCATCCCCCTCGGGAGGGGCGGCGGGGATGGCTACACCTTC. The encoded protein is CASIPLGRGGGDGYTF.

J is TRBJ2-5 and V is TRBV11-2; D unclear. Trimming pared 2 bases from V and 4 bases from J, leaving 8 bases between. Germline V gene sequence: CDR1 SGHAT, CDR2 FQNNGV. This CDR3 has 13 residues. The CDR3 spells CASSLIVRETQYF. The CDR3 nucleotides are TGTGCCAGCAGCTTAATCGTCAGAGAGACCCAGTACTTC.

This chain uses TRBV28 with TRBJ1-2; 12 nucleotides match TRBD1. V shed 10 bases and J 8 bases; nucleotides not matched to a gene: 11. Looked up from germline, CDR1 is MDHEN and CDR2 is SYDVKM. CDR3 length: 14 residues. CDR3: CAIRGTGGLKGYTF. For the CDR3, the DNA is TGTGCCATCCGAGGGACAGGGGGCCTCAAGGGCTACACCTTC.

V gene TRBV4-2 combines with J gene TRBJ2-1, with a weak D call TRBD2 (5 bases). The CDR3 length is 16 residues. V was pared by 0 bases and J by 7 bases, with 16 bases between. Germline CDR1 and CDR2: LGHNA and YNFKEQ. The chain's CDR3 is CASSQDFTGTRNEQFF. The CDR3 nucleotides read TGTGCCAGCAGCCAAGATTTTACGGGAACTAGAAATGAGCAGTTCTTC.

This chain uses TRBV5-4 with TRBJ2-2; D possibly corresponds to TRBD1 (6 bases). Trimming stripped 0 bases from V and 0 bases from J, with 15 bases between. This CDR3 spans 18 amino acids. Germline V gene data show CDR1 as SGHNT and CDR2 as YYREEE (reference sequence). CDR3 in DNA: TGTGCCAGCAGCTTGGACAAGGCCAGGGGACCGAACACCGGGGAGCTGTTTTTT. It specifies CASSLDKARGPNTGELFF.

The chain carries TRBV7-9 and TRBJ1-2; possibly TRBD1 for D (6 bases). The CDR3 length is 15 residues. With 7 bases removed from V and 5 bases from J, the gap between germline ends came to 20 bases. CDR1 and CDR2 from the germline V gene are SEHNR and FQNEAQ (reference sequence). DNA of the CDR3: TGTGCCAGCACCATGACAGGTTTGAGGCTATATGGCTACACCTTC. This translates into CASTMTGLRLYGYTF.

This clone was counted only a few times. The rearrangement uses TRBV4-2 and TRBJ1-4, with 7 bases matching TRBD1. Trimming at V came to 2 bases and at J to 5 bases, leaving 5 bases not matched to a gene. The CDR3 is 15 amino acids. Germline V gene lookup returns CDR1 LGHNA and CDR2 YNFKEQ. CDR3 residues: CASSQSGTENEKLFF. Written as DNA, the CDR3 is TGTGCCAGCAGCCAATCCGGGACAGAGAATGAAAAACTGTTTTTT.

The V and J genes are TRBV7-9 and TRBJ2-1; TRBD2 might be the D (5 bases). Germline CDR1 reads SEHNR; CDR2 reads FQNEAQ (reference sequence). CDR3 length: 17 amino acids. Trimming left V 5 bases short and J 0 bases short, with 17 bases between. This CDR3 is CASSPWELPSSYNEQFF. The CDR3 DNA follows: TGTGCCAGCAGCCCCTGGGAGCTTCCAAGCTCCTACAATGAGCAGTTCTTC.

The gene calls are TRBV19 and TRBJ1-4, with D possibly matching TRBD1 (5 bases). The germline V and J ends were trimmed by 5 bases and 8 bases, with 15 bases remaining between them. Germline lookup yields CDR1 LNHDA and CDR2 SQIVND (reference sequence). This CDR3 region has 14 residues. As DNA, the CDR3 is TGTGCCAGTAGTGCCTGGGGGGATTCCGAAAAACTGTTTTTT. This translates into CASSAWGDSEKLFF.

The chain employs TRBV25-1 and TRBJ1-4; the D gene is possibly TRBD1 (6 bases). CDR1 is MGHDK and CDR2 is SYGVNS in the germline V gene. The CDR3 totals 14 residues. V lost 6 bases and J lost 3, with 11 bases in between. The DNA of the CDR3 is TGTGCCAGCAGCGACGACAGGTCTAATGAAAAACTGTTTTTT. The encoded protein is CASSDDRSNEKLFF.